This is a list of T cell receptor beta chains from one sample in a study of blood T cells in healthy people across ages. One entry per CDR3 protein results from TCRdb running MiXCR on the 5' RACE reads. Of approximately 730,000 distinct CDR3 sequences listed, approximately 43% are singletons. Sequenced sample: blood. These TCRs come from a woman aged 55-69 years in good health. CDR3s include the opening cysteine and the closing phenylalanine or tryptophan. The size entry is marked missing in some rows and otherwise reads once, few, many or a size class.

v_call | clone_size | cdr3_aa
TRBV19 | NA | CASSIRSWGSAIYEQYF
TRBV6-2/TRBV6-3 | few | CASSYTYGYTF
TRBV6-5 | NA | CASSYSGLVVTYEQYF
TRBV12-3/TRBV12-4 | NA | CASSLDLEKFF
TRBV27 | many | CASSPRGPSYEQYF
TRBV6-2/TRBV6-3 | few | CASRPPAGGYNEQFF
TRBV28 | NA | CASTTIGQGVTEAFF
TRBV20-1 | NA | CSVPRGAGNEQFF
TRBV20-1 | NA | CSVPPGTAPSNYGYTF
TRBV25-1 | NA | CASAPTPEGTGGRYEQYF
TRBV11-2 | NA | CASSVGRADTQYF
TRBV6-5 | once | CTSSYSTTGRNEQFF
TRBV20-1 | NA | CSAPLRPGINYNEQFF
TRBV6-2/TRBV6-3 | NA | CASSYPRSREWNEQFF
TRBV12-3/TRBV12-4 | NA | CASSTASGGLTDTQYF
TRBV7-9 | few | CASSLVGTGWDYGYTF
TRBV4-2 | many | CASSYSGTSGDNEQFF
TRBV7-9 | NA | CASSLPPFSGVVLKNIQYF
TRBV7-9 | few | CASSLSGASKTQYF
TRBV29-1 | NA | CSVEPLTGTNEKLFF
TRBV7-2 | many | CASSSLAGLPLPLNIQYF
TRBV19 | NA | CASSITADSNQPQHF
TRBV2 | NA | CASSRDSSNYGYTF
TRBV6-6 | few | CASQGAELHGYTF
TRBV6-1 | NA | CASKTPGQGARNFQYF
TRBV27 | few | CASSLRQGANQPQHF
TRBV11-2 | many | CASTKREGQGEQYF
TRBV29-1 | NA | CSVETNEQYF
TRBV15 | many | CASQDRVSFGANVLTF
TRBV6-2/TRBV6-3 | many | CASSSGRDRHNYEQYF
TRBV7-2 | NA | CASSLVFADTQYF
TRBV7-2 | NA | CASNLVPAGRDTQYF
TRBV20-1 | few | CSAREAGTNSYEQYF
TRBV12-3/TRBV12-4 | NA | CASRQAWGPSTDTQYF
TRBV9 | NA | CASSVSRAGAHEQFF
TRBV7-9 | few | CASSLGRMNTEAFF
TRBV20-1 | few | CSRTSGGGKTQYF
TRBV6-1 | few | CASSEVRDTQYF
TRBV7-9 | few | CASSLVLKTYGYTF
TRBV6-5 | few | CASSYGLAGGSEQYF
TRBV11-2 | few | CASSLEVLETQYF
TRBV15 | few | CATRTGGNEQFF
TRBV7-6 | NA | CASSLAETRLHNEQFF
TRBV5-4 | NA | CASSLSLGETQYF
TRBV15 | many | CATSIAGETYNEQFF
TRBV14 | NA | CASSQAMETYYGYTF
TRBV29-1 | many | CSVELTEANYGYTF
TRBV6-1 | few | CASSEVSDPTFFYEQYF
TRBV3-1 | NA | CASSRRGGRPDTQYF
TRBV3-1 | few | CASSQVTVNTEAFF
TRBV5-1 | NA | CASSFGTGALDYGYTF
TRBV5-6 | few | CASSLGGSKNIQYF
TRBV27 | NA | CATNTGTNPYEQYF
TRBV10-3 | NA | CAISESRQGIWGRPQHF